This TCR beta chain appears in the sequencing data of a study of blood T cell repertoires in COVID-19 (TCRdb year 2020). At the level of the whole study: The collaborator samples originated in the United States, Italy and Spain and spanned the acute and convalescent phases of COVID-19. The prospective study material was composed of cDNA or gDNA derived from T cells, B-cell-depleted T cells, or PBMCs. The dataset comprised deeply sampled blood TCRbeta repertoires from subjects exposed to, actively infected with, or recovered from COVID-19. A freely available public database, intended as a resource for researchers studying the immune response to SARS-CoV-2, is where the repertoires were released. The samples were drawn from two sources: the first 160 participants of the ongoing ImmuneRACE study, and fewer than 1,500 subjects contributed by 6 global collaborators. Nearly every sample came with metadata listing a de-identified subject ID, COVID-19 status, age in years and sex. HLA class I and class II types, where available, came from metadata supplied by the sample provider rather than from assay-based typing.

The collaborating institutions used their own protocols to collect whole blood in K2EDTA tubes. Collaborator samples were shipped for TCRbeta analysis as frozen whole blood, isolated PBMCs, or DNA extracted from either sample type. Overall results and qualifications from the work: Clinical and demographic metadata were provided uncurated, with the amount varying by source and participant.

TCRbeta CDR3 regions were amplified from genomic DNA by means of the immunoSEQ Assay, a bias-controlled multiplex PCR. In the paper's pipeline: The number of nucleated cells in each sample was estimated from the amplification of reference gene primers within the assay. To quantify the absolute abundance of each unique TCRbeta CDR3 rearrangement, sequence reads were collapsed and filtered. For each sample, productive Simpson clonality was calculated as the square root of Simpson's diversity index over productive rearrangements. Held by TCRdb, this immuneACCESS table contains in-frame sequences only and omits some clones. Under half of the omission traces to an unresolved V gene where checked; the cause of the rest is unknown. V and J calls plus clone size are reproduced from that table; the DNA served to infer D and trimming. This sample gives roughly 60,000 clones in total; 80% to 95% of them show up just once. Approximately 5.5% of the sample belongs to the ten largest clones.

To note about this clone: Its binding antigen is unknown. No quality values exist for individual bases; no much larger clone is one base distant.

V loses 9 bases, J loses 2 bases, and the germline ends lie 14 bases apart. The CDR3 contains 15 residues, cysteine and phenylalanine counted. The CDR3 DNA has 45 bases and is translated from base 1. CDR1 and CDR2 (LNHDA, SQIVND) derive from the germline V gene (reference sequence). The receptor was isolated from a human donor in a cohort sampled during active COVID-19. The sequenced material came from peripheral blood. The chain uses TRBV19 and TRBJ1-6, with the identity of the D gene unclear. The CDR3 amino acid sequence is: CARKHTGAYNSPLHF. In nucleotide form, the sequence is TGTGCCAGGAAGCACACCGGAGCCTATAATTCACCCCTCCACTTT.